A selection of T cell receptor beta chains follows, all from one sample in a study of cytomegalovirus exposure and HLA in healthy donors. This table comes from immunoSEQ multiplex PCR, and its TCRdb copy is limited to in-frame clones, with some not included. In the table there are 150,000 to 200,000 clones, 65% to 80% of which are singletons. Input material: PBMCs. The origin of the receptors is a middle-aged woman in good health and CMV-seronegative. Both conserved end residues are part of each CDR3. A D gene is named only where the DNA matches it firmly. Clone size is stated in some rows and not others, as once, few, many or a class when expanded.

clone size	V gene	D gene	J gene	CDR3 protein	CDR3 DNA
.	TRBV4-1	.	TRBJ2-1	CASSQGPGTFNEQFF	TGCGCCAGCAGCCAAGGGCCAGGGACTTTCAATGAGCAGTTCTTC
.	TRBV7-9	.	TRBJ2-1	CASSLIDTLALRQQFF	TGTGCCAGCAGCTTAATTGATACTCTAGCCCTACGCCAGCAGTTCTTC
.	TRBV7-9	.	TRBJ2-3	CASSLRGGGSTDTQYF	TGTGCCAGCAGCTTAAGGGGTGGCGGCAGCACAGATACGCAGTATTTT
.	TRBV7-2	.	TRBJ1-5	CASSWGQDSNQPQHF	TGTGCCAGCAGCTGGGGGCAGGATAGCAATCAGCCCCAGCATTTT
.	TRBV10-2	.	TRBJ1-1	CASSALGGNTEAFF	TGCGCCAGCAGTGCCTTGGGAGGGAACACTGAAGCTTTCTTT
few	TRBV27	.	TRBJ1-2	CASSLKAGFYGYTF	TGTGCCAGCAGTTTAAAGGCGGGGTTCTATGGCTACACCTTC
.	TRBV7-7	TRBD1	TRBJ2-7	CASSFFGSTGQGFSYEQYF	TGTGCTAGCAGCTTTTTCGGTTCAACGGGACAGGGTTTTTCCTACGAGCAGTACTTC
.	TRBV27	TRBD1	TRBJ1-2	CASSLKAGGYGYTF	TGTGCCAGCAGTTTAAAGGCAGGGGGCTATGGCTACACCTTC
.	TRBV29-1	.	TRBJ1-1	CSVLLPDIMNTEAFF	TGCAGCGTTCTACTCCCGGACATAATGAACACTGAAGCTTTCTTT
few	TRBV5-4	TRBD2	TRBJ2-3	CASSLGILAGGNTQYF	TGTGCCAGCAGCTTGGGTATACTAGCGGGAGGAAATACGCAGTATTTT
.	TRBV15	.	TRBJ2-1	CATSREGWRDEQFF	TGTGCCACCAGCAGAGAGGGTTGGAGGGATGAGCAGTTCTTC
.	TRBV6-1	TRBD1	TRBJ2-7	CASSLGTVGEQYF	TGTGCCAGCAGCCTAGGGACAGTCGGCGAGCAGTACTTC
.	TRBV7-6	TRBD2	TRBJ2-5	CASSLLGLAIQETQYF	TGTGCCAGCAGCCTACTAGGACTAGCCATACAAGAGACCCAGTACTTC
many	TRBV28	.	TRBJ2-3	CASRPPGGKADTQYF	TGTGCCAGCAGACCACCTGGGGGGAAGGCAGATACGCAGTATTTT
.	TRBV19	.	TRBJ1-5	CASSPRGVSNQPQHF	TGTGCCAGTAGTCCACGAGGAGTTAGCAATCAGCCCCAGCATTTT
.	TRBV30	TRBD1	TRBJ1-6	CAWNKETGGSPLHF	TGTGCCTGGAACAAGGAGACAGGGGGTTCACCCCTCCACTTT
.	TRBV19	.	TRBJ2-1	CASSMPVRDEQFF	TGTGCCAGTAGTATGCCCGTCCGCGATGAGCAGTTCTTC
few	TRBV29-1	TRBD1	TRBJ1-4	CSATTGGNEKLFF	TGCAGCGCCACGACAGGGGGTAATGAAAAACTGTTTTTT
.	TRBV5-1	TRBD1	TRBJ2-7	CASSEGTGDYEQYF	TGCGCCAGCAGCGAGGGGACAGGTGATTACGAGCAGTACTTC
.	TRBV27	TRBD2	TRBJ2-7	CASSFGGRAHDEQYF	TGTGCCAGCAGTTTTGGCGGGAGGGCCCACGACGAGCAGTACTTC
.	TRBV5-1	.	TRBJ2-2	CASSVKRGGGELFF	TGCGCCAGCAGCGTGAAACGGGGTGGCGGGGAGCTGTTTTTT
.	TRBV2	TRBD1	TRBJ2-3	CASRRDRGTDTQYF	TGTGCCAGCAGAAGGGACAGGGGAACAGATACGCAGTATTTT
once	TRBV28	.	TRBJ1-2	CASSWEGSGNYGYTF	TGTGCCAGCAGCTGGGAGGGCAGCGGCAACTATGGCTACACCTTC
.	TRBV7-9	.	TRBJ2-2	CASSFRQGISTGELFF	TGTGCCAGCAGCTTCCGGCAGGGAATTAGCACCGGGGAGCTGTTTTTT
.	TRBV19	TRBD2	TRBJ2-2	CASLTPGLAGGDAGELFF	TGTGCCAGTCTCACCCCGGGACTAGCGGGGGGGGACGCCGGGGAGCTGTTTTTT
.	TRBV2	.	TRBJ2-4	CASSEPGLAKNIQYF	TGTGCCAGCAGTGAACCAGGGCTAGCCAAAAACATTCAGTACTTC
.	TRBV2	TRBD1	TRBJ1-2	CASSERQGLYGYTF	TGTGCCAGCAGTGAGCGACAGGGGCTCTATGGCTACACCTTC
few	TRBV2	.	TRBJ1-3	CASSTNPRGGRNTIYF	TGTGCCAGCAGTACCAACCCCAGGGGCGGGCGAAACACCATATATTTT
once	TRBV10-1	TRBD2	TRBJ2-2	CASSVTSGDTGELFF	TGCGCCAGCAGTGTCACTAGCGGGGACACCGGGGAGCTGTTTTTT
.	TRBV14	TRBD2	TRBJ2-1	CASSQVVGLAGGNEQFF	TGTGCCAGCAGCCAAGTCGTTGGGCTAGCGGGGGGCAATGAGCAGTTCTTC
.	TRBV6-6	.	TRBJ2-5	CASRSPLDAETQYF	TGTGCCAGCAGATCCCCACTAGATGCGGAGACCCAGTACTTC
.	TRBV19	.	TRBJ1-5	CASSIGEEGSNQPQHF	TGTGCCAGTAGTATAGGCGAGGAGGGTAGCAATCAGCCCCAGCATTTT